These 21 T cell receptor beta chains originate from one sample sequenced in a study of blood T cell repertoires in COVID-19. Some clones are missing from TCRdb's copy, which holds only in-frame ones; the method was immunoSEQ multiplex PCR. The sample holds a few hundred thousand clones, roughly 91% seen once. The material sequenced was PBMCs or T cells enriched from blood (not recorded which). Receptor source: a man between 18 and 35 years old who had recovered from COVID-19.

The chain carries TRBV28 and TRBJ2-3; D may be TRBD2 (6 bases). Germline loops: CDR1 MDHEN, CDR2 SYDVKM. The CDR3 sequence is 14 residues long. V shed 3 bases and J shed 5 bases, with 12 bases lying between them. The CDR3 DNA sequence: TGTGCCAGCAGTTTGAGGGGAGGTGAAGATACGCAGTATTTT. It encodes CASSLRGGEDTQYF.

Only a few counts were recorded for this clone. The V and J genes are TRBV15 and TRBJ1-5, with no clear D. Germline-derived CDR1 and CDR2 are LNHNV and YYDKDF (reference sequence). V was pared by 1 base and J by 6 bases, with 19 bases between. The CDR3 spans 17 residues. CDR3 loop: CATSRGSGRLPIQPQHF. The CDR3 region has the DNA TGTGCCACCAGCAGAGGTTCAGGCAGGCTCCCCATTCAGCCCCAGCATTTT.

The DNA of the CDR3 is TGTGCCAGCAGCCCCAGGGGACGGGTGAATAGCAATCAGCCCCAGCATTTT. Amino acid sequence: CASSPRGRVNSNQPQHF. This chain connects TRBV7-6 to TRBJ1-5, with TRBD1 as a possible D gene (6 bases). CDR3 length: 17 amino acids. Trimming removed 5 bases from V and 0 bases from J, with 17 bases in between. Germline V lookup: CDR1 SGHVS, CDR2 FNYEAQ.

The genes are TRBV27 and TRBJ1-2, with a tentative D call TRBD1 (6 bases). The germline gives CDR1 MNHEY, CDR2 SMNVEV (reference sequence). This CDR3 is built from 13 residues. With 2 bases removed from V and 5 bases from J, the gap between germline ends came to 9 bases. As DNA, the CDR3 is TGTGCCAGCAGTTTACAGGGGTATTATGGCTACACCTTC. The encoded protein is CASSLQGYYGYTF.

The V gene is TRBV10-1, the J gene TRBJ1-1; tentatively, D is TRBD1 (5 bases). Trimming stripped 5 bases from V and 3 bases from J, with 10 bases between. The length of the CDR3 is 13 residues. CDR1 and CDR2 (germline): WNHNN, SYGVQD (reference sequence). CDR3 sequence (DNA): TGCGCCAGCAGTCTGGGGCCGCACACTGAAGCTTTCTTT. It specifies CASSLGPHTEAFF.

This clone was detected only a few times. The chain combines TRBV7-6 with TRBJ1-1, with D perhaps matching TRBD1 (6 bases). CDR3 length: 15 amino acids. With 5 bases removed from V and 5 bases from J, the gap between germline ends came to 18 bases. The germline gives CDR1 SGHVS, CDR2 FNYEAQ. CDR3 amino acids: CASSPSDRLGTEAFF. CDR3 nucleotide sequence: TGTGCCAGCAGCCCAAGCGACAGGCTCGGGACTGAAGCTTTCTTT.

This chain links TRBV6-5 with TRBJ1-2, with 9 bases identical to TRBD1. V gave up 6 bases and J gave up 4 bases; unmatched junction bases: 3. This CDR3 has 13 residues. Germline loops: CDR1 MNHEY, CDR2 SVGAGI. In DNA, the CDR3 is TGTGCCAGCAGGGGGACAGGGCCCTATGGCTACACCTTC. Translation: CASRGTGPYGYTF.

The chain has TRBV5-1 and TRBJ2-5; D is ambiguous. The CDR3 is 13 amino acids. The V end lost 4 bases, the J end lost 4 bases, and 11 bases lay between the germline ends. Germline V gene lookup returns CDR1 SGHRS and CDR2 YFSETQ. DNA of the CDR3: TGCGCCAGCAGCCCTATGTCGGGAGAGACCCAGTACTTC. It is translated as CASSPMSGETQYF.

As for this clone: This sample includes further DNA sequences coding for the same CDR3. The chain carries TRBV28 and TRBJ2-5, with 14 bases identical to TRBD2. Germline assignment: CDR1 MDHEN and CDR2 SYDVKM. The CDR3 length is 16 residues. Losses at the gene ends were 5 bases for V and 1 base for J; bases not matched to a gene: 3. CDR3 sequence: CASSLGLAGGQETQYF. CDR3 coding DNA: TGTGCCAGCAGTCTAGGACTAGCGGGGGGCCAAGAGACCCAGTACTTC.

The genes are TRBV3-1 (or the pseudogene TRBV3-2) and TRBJ2-1; 9 bases match TRBD2. The CDR3 loop spans 18 amino acids. The V and J ends lost 1 base and 0 bases, in that order; junction bases with no gene match: 7. The germline gives CDR1 LGHDT, CDR2 YNNKEL (reference sequence). The chain's CDR3 is CASSQGRAGGSSYNEQFF. The CDR3 DNA is TGTGCCAGCAGCCAAGGACGGGCGGGGGGGAGCTCCTACAATGAGCAGTTCTTC.

This rearrangement joins TRBV7-3 to TRBJ2-3, with 12 nucleotides matching TRBD2. CDR3 size: 16 residues. V dropped 4 bases and J dropped 6; count of bases not matched to a gene: 8. The germline gives CDR1 SGHTA, CDR2 FQGTGA. This CDR3 reads CASSSETSGSTDTQYF. CDR3 nucleotides: TGTGCCAGCAGCTCCGAGACTAGCGGGAGTACCGATACGCAGTATTTT.

The chain employs TRBV7-9 and TRBJ1-2; TRBD1 is a possible D gene (5 bases). CDR3 length equals 14 residues. CDR1 is SEHNR, CDR2 FQNEAQ, per germline (reference sequence). V gave up 5 bases and J gave up 3 bases, with 13 bases separating them. CDR3 protein: CASSKLTEDYGYTF. The DNA of the CDR3 is TGTGCCAGCAGCAAATTGACAGAAGACTATGGCTACACCTTC.

For the CDR3, the DNA is TGTGCCTGGAGTGGATCCGAGGTTGGGGAAAAACTGTTTTTT. This codes for CAWSGSEVGEKLFF. The V gene is TRBV30, the J gene TRBJ1-4; D gene uncertain. The CDR3 sequence is 14 residues long. Per the germline V gene, CDR1 is GTSNPN and CDR2 is SVGIG (reference sequence). The V end lost 1 base, the J end lost 8 bases, and 14 bases lay between the germline ends.

For the CDR3, the DNA is TGTGCCGCCGAAACAGGGGACTCTGGGGCCAACGTCCTGACTTTC. Protein: CAAETGDSGANVLTF. The chain links TRBV19 to TRBJ2-6; the match to TRBD1 covers 7 bases. Germline assignment: CDR1 LNHDA and CDR2 SQIVND (reference sequence). The CDR3 is 15 amino acids. The J segment lost 0 bases and the V segment lost 11 bases, leaving 7 bases of the junction unmatched. Variable domain in full (rest from reference TRBV19 and TRBJ2-6): DGGITQSPKYLFRKEGQNVTLSCEQNLNHDAMYWYRQDPGQGLRLIYYSQIVNDFQKGDIAEGYSVSREKKESFPLTVTSAQKNPTAFYLCAAETGDSGANVLTFGAGSRLTVL.

This clone was detected only a few times. The chain carries TRBV7-9 and TRBJ2-1; 8 nucleotides match TRBD2. The V segment lost 5 bases and the J segment 4 bases; nucleotides outside the gene matches: 10. The length of the CDR3 is 16 residues. Germline-derived CDR1 and CDR2 are SEHNR and FQNEAQ (reference sequence). The CDR3 sequence: CASSPRQSGGYNEQFF. CDR3 DNA: TGTGCCAGCAGCCCCCGACAATCGGGGGGGTACAATGAGCAGTTCTTC.

This clone has a single count. The chain couples TRBV7-9 to TRBJ1-3; tentative D call: TRBD1 (6 bases). There are 16 residues in the CDR3. CDR1 and CDR2 (germline): SEHNR, FQNEAQ (reference sequence). V was pared by 4 bases and J by 0 bases, with 13 bases between. The CDR3 loop reads CASSSEGQISGNTIYF. The DNA of the CDR3 is TGTGCCAGCAGCTCCGAAGGACAGATCTCTGGAAACACCATATATTTT.

The chain's CDR3 is CASSQNRVNQPQHF. The CDR3 coding sequence is TGTGCCAGCAGCCAAAACAGGGTCAATCAGCCCCAGCATTTT. This chain uses TRBV3-1 (or the pseudogene TRBV3-2) with TRBJ1-5, with D possibly being TRBD1 (6 bases). From germline, CDR1 is LGHDT and CDR2 YNNKEL (reference sequence). V shed 2 bases and J shed 3 bases, with 8 bases lying between them. The CDR3 runs to 14 residues.

This chain uses TRBV10-2 with TRBJ2-7, with TRBD1 as a possible D gene (7 bases). Trimming took off 10 bases at V and 2 bases at J, with 24 bases between the two ends. The germline gives CDR1 WSHSY, CDR2 SAAADI. The CDR3 length is 16 residues. The CDR3 spells CATSDQDRAGTYEQYF. CDR3 nucleotides: TGCGCCACCTCCGACCAAGACAGGGCGGGGACCTACGAGCAGTACTTC.

V usage is TRBV9 and J usage is TRBJ2-7; D is possibly TRBD2 (5 bases). The V end lost 0 bases, the J end lost 6 bases, and 10 bases lay between the germline ends. This CDR3 spans 13 amino acids. Germline V gene data show CDR1 as SGDLS and CDR2 as YYNGEE. The CDR3 reads CASSVGGRGEQYF. CDR3 nucleotide sequence: TGTGCCAGCAGCGTAGGAGGGAGAGGCGAGCAGTACTTC.

This clone appeared once. The rearrangement links TRBV11-2 to TRBJ2-7, with D possibly being TRBD2 (5 bases). V lost 5 bases, J lost 3 bases, and 5 bases lay in between. The CDR3 consists of 11 residues. Germline CDR1 and CDR2: SGHAT and FQNNGV. The CDR3: CASSSGYEQYF. The CDR3, as DNA: TGTGCCAGCAGCAGCGGCTACGAGCAGTACTTC. The variable domain in full, with the rest retrieved from reference TRBV11-2 and TRBJ2-7, is EAGVAQSPRYKIIEKRQSVAFWCNPISGHATLYWYQQILGQGPKLLIQFQNNGVVDDSQLPKDRFSAERLKGVDSTLKIQPAKLEDSAVYLCASSSGYEQYFGPGTRLTVT.

The chain carries TRBV2 and TRBJ2-5; 7 positions match TRBD1. V was clipped by 6 bases and J by 5 bases; unmatched bases: 9. CDR3 length equals 14 residues. CDR1 and CDR2 (germline): SNHLY, FYNNEI. CDR3 sequence (DNA): TGTGCCAGCAGGGGACAGCGGCACGTGGAGACCCAGTACTTC. It translates to CASRGQRHVETQYF.